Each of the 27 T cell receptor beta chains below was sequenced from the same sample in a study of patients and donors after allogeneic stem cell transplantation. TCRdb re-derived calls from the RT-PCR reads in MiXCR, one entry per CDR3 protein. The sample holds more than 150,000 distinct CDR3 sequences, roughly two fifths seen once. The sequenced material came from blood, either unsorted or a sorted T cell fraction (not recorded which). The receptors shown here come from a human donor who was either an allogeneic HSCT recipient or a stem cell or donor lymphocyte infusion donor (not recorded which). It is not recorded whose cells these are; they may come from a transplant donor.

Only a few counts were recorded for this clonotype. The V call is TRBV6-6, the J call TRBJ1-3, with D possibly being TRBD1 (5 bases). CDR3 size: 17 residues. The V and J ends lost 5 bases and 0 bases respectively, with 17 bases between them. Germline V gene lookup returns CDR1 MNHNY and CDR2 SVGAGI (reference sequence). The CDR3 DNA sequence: TGTGCCAGCAGTCAGGGACGGACTCCCAGCTCTGGAAACACCATATATTTT. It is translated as CASSQGRTPSSGNTIYF.

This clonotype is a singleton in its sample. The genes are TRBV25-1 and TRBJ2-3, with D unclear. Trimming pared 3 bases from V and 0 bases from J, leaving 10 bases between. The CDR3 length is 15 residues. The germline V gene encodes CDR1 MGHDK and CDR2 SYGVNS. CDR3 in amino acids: CASSDLTKSTDTQYF. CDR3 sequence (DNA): TGTGCCAGCAGTGATCTGACAAAAAGCACAGATACGCAGTATTTT. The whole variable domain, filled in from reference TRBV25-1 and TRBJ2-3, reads EADIYQTPRYLVIGTGKKITLECSQTMGHDKMYWYQQDPGMELHLIHYSYGVNSTEKGDLSSESTVSRIRTEHFPLTLESARPSHTSQYLCASSDLTKSTDTQYFGPGTRLTVL.

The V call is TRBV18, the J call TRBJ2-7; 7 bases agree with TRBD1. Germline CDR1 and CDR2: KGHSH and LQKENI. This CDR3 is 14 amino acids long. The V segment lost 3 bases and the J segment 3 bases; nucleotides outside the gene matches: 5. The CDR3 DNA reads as TGTGCCAGCTCACCTAGGGGACAGATCTACGAGCAGTACTTC. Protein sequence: CASSPRGQIYEQYF.

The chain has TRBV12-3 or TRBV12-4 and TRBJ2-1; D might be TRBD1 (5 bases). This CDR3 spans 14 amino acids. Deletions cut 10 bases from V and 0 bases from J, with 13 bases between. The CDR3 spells CAILGDGSYNEQFF. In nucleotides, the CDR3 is TGTGCCATTTTAGGGGATGGCTCCTACAATGAGCAGTTCTTC.

CDR3 sequence reads: CASSQDRVLAPQHF. As DNA, the CDR3 is TGCGCCAGCAGCCAAGATAGAGTCCTCGCGCCCCAGCATTTT. J is TRBJ1-5 and V is TRBV4-3; D uncertain. V was trimmed by 0 bases and J by 9 bases, leaving 12 bases between them. Germline V gene sequence: CDR1 LGHNA, CDR2 YSLEER. The CDR3 covers 14 residues.

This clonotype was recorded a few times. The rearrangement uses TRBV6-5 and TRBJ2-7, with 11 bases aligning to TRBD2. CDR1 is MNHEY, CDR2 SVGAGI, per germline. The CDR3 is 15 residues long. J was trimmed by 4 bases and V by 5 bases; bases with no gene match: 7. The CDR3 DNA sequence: TGTGCCAGCAGTCCGTGGACTAGCGGGCATTACGAGCAGTACTTC. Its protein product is CASSPWTSGHYEQYF.

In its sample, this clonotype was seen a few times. In nucleotides, the CDR3 is TGTGCCAGCAGTTTGGGTTTCGGACAGGGGCTCTACGAGCAGTACTTC. It yields the protein CASSLGFGQGLYEQYF. The chain carries TRBV12-3 or TRBV12-4 and TRBJ2-7; 9 bases agree with TRBD1. This CDR3 spans 16 amino acids. V lost 3 bases to trimming and J lost 3 bases; unmatched junction nucleotides: 9.

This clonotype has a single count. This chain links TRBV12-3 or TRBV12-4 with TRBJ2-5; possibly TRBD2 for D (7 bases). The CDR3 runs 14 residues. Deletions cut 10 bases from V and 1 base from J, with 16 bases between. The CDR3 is CATRMRGLQETQYF. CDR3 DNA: TGTGCCACCCGCATGCGGGGGCTCCAAGAGACCCAGTACTTC.

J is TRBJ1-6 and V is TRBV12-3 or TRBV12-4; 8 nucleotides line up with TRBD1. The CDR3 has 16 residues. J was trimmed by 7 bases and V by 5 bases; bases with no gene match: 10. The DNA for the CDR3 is TGTGCCAGCAGTACCCTGTTAGACAGGGGCAATTCACCCCTCCACTTT. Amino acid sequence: CASSTLLDRGNSPLHF.

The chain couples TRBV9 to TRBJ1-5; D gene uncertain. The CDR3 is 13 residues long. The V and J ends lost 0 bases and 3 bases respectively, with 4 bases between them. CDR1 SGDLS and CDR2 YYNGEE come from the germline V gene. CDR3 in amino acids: CASSVDNNQPQHF. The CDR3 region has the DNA TGTGCCAGCAGCGTAGATAACAATCAGCCCCAGCATTTT.

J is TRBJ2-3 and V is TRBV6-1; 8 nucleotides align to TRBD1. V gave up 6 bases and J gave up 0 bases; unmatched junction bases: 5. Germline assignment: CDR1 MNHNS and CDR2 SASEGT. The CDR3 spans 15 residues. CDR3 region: CASSPGTGSTDTQYF. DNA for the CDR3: TGTGCCAGCAGCCCCGGGACAGGAAGCACAGATACGCAGTATTTT.

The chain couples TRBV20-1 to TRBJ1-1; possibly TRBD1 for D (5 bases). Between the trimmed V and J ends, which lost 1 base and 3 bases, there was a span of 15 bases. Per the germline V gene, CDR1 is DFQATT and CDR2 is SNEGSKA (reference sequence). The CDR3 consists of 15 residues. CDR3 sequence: CSARGGAGLDTEAFF. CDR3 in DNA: TGCAGTGCTAGAGGCGGAGCAGGGCTCGACACTGAAGCTTTCTTT.

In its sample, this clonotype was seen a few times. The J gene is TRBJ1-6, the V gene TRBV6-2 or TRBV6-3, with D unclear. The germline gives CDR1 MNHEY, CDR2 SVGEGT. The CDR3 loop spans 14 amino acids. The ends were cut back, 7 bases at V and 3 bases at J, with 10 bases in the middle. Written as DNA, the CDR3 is TGTGCCAGCATCGGGATCGTCTATAATTCACCCCTCCACTTT. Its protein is CASIGIVYNSPLHF.

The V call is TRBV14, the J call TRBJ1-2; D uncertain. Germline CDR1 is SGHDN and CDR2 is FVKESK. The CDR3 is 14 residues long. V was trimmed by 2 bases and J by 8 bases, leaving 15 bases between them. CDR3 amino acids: CASSQILRVRGYTF. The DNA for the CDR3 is TGTGCCAGCAGCCAAATTCTCCGGGTACGGGGCTACACCTTC.

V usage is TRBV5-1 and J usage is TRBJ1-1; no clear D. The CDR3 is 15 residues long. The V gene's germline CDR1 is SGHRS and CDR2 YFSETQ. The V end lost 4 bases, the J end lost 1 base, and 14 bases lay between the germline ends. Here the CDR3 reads CASSRWAYRNTEAFF. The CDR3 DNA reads TGCGCCAGCAGCCGATGGGCCTATCGGAACACTGAAGCTTTCTTT.

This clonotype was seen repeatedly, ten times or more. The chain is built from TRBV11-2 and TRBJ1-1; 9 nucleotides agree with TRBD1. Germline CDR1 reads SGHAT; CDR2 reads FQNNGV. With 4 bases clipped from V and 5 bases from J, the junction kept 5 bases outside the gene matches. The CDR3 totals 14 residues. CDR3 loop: CASSSGQGGTEAFF. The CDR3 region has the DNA TGTGCCAGCAGCTCGGGACAGGGCGGGACTGAAGCTTTCTTT.

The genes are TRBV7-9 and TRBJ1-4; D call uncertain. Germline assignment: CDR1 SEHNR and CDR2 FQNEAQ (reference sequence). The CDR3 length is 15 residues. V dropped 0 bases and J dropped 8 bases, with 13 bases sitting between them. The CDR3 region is CASSLAAGFEEKLFF. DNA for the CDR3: TGTGCCAGCAGCTTAGCAGCCGGGTTCGAGGAAAAACTGTTTTTT.

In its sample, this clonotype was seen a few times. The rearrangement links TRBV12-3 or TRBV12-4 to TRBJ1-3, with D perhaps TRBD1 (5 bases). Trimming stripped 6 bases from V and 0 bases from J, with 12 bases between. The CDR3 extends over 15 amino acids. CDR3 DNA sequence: TGTGCCAGCAGCCGGGGACCGTTCTCTGGAAACACCATATATTTT. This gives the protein CASSRGPFSGNTIYF.

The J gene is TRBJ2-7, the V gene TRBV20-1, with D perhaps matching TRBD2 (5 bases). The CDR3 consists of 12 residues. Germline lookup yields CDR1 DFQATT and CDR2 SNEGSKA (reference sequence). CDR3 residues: CSGVPPGYEQYF. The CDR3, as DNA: TGCAGCGGGGTTCCCCCGGGCTACGAGCAGTACTTC.

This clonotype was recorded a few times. The CDR3 loop is CASSLGRDGGDTEAFF. The CDR3 nucleotides read TGTGCCAGCAGCTTAGGAAGGGACGGGGGAGACACTGAAGCTTTCTTT. The chain employs TRBV7-2 and TRBJ1-1, with D possibly being TRBD1 (5 bases). V was shortened by 1 base and J by 3 bases, with 15 bases between the two germline ends. The CDR3 is 16 residues long. From germline, CDR1 is SGHTA and CDR2 FQGNSA.

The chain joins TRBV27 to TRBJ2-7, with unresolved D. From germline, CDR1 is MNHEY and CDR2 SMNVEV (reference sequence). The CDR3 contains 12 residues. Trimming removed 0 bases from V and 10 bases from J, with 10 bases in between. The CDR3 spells CASSLSGTPQYF. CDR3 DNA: TGTGCCAGCAGTTTATCTGGTACCCCCCAGTACTTC.

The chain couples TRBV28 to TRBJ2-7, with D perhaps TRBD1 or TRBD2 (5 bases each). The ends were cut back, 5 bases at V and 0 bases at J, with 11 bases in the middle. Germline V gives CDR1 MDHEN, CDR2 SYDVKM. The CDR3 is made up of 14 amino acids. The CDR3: CASSTGTHSYEQYF. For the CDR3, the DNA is TGTGCCAGCAGTACCGGGACCCACTCCTACGAGCAGTACTTC.

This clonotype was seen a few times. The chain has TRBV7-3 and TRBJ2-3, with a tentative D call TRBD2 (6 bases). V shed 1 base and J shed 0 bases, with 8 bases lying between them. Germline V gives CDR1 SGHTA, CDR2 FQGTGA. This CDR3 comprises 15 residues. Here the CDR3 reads CASSLRGLSTDTQYF. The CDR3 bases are TGTGCCAGCAGCTTAAGGGGACTGAGCACAGATACGCAGTATTTT. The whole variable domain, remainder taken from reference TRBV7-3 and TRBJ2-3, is GAGVSQTPSNKVTEKGKYVELRCDPISGHTALYWYRQSLGQGPEFLIYFQGTGAADDSGLPNDRFFAVRPEGSVSTLKIQRTERGDSAVYLCASSLRGLSTDTQYFGPGTRLTVL.

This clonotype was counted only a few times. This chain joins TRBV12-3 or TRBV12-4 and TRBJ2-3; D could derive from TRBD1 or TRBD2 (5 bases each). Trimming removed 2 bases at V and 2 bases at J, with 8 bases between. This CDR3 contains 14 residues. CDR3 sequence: CASSLLGTTDTQYF. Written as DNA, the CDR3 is TGTGCCAGCAGTTTACTGGGGACCACAGATACGCAGTATTTT.

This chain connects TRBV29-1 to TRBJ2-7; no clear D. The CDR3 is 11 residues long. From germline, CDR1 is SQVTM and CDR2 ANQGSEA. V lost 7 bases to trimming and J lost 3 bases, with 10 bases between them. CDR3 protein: CSAVRSYEQYF. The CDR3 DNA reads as TGCAGCGCGGTCCGGAGCTACGAGCAGTACTTC.

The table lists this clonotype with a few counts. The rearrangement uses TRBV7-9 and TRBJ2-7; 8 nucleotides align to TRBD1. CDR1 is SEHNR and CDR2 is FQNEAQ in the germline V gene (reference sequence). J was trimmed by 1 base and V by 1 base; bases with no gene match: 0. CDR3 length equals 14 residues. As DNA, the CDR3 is TGTGCCAGCAGCTTAGGGACAGGGTCCTACGAGCAGTACTTC. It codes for CASSLGTGSYEQYF. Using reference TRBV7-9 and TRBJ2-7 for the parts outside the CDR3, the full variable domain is DTGVSQNPRHKITKRGQNVTFRCDPISEHNRLYWYRQTLGQGPEFLTYFQNEAQLEKSRLLSDRFSAERPKGSFSTLEIQRTEQGDSAMYLCASSLGTGSYEQYFGPGTRLTVT.

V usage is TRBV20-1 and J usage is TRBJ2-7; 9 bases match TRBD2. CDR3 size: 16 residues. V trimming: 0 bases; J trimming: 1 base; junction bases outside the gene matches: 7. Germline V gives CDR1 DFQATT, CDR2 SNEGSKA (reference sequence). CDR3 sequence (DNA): TGCAGTGCTAGAGATTTAGCGGGGGAGGGGTCCTACGAGCAGTACTTC. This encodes CSARDLAGEGSYEQYF.